These T cell receptor beta chains were read from a single sample in a study of blood T cell repertoires in COVID-19. Repertoires were generated with immunoSEQ multiplex PCR, while TCRdb's copy carries only in-frame clones and drops some. Here the sample spans approximately 330,000 clones, about nine tenths being singletons. Sequenced sample: peripheral blood. The source of these receptors is a man aged 25 to 45 with COVID-19, enrolled during active disease. Both conserved end residues are part of each CDR3. The D gene is left open where the match is weak. A row's size may be missing; if present it is once, few, many or a size class.

d_call: TRBD2
v_call: TRBV7-2
j_call: TRBJ2-7
clone_size: once
cdr3_aa: CASSLTSGRNYEQYF
cdr3_nt: TGTGCCAGCAGCCTGACTAGCGGGAGAAATTACGAGCAGTACTTC

d_call: TRBD1
v_call: TRBV5-5
j_call: TRBJ1-5
clone_size: NA
cdr3_aa: CASSLVSGGFGQPQHF
cdr3_nt: TGTGCCAGCAGCTTGGTATCAGGGGGCTTCGGTCAGCCCCAGCATTTT

d_call: NA
v_call: TRBV7-6
j_call: TRBJ1-1
clone_size: NA
cdr3_aa: CASSLVELGAGGGEAFF
cdr3_nt: TGTGCCAGCAGCTTAGTAGAGTTAGGGGCCGGCGGAGGGGAAGCTTTCTTT

d_call: NA
v_call: TRBV11-3
j_call: TRBJ2-7
clone_size: NA
cdr3_aa: CAIRDRMIPHYF
cdr3_nt: TGTGCGATCAGAGACAGGATGATTCCTCACTACTTC

d_call: TRBD1
v_call: TRBV13
j_call: TRBJ2-1
clone_size: NA
cdr3_aa: CASSSGGLNEQFF
cdr3_nt: TGTGCCAGCAGCTCAGGGGGCCTCAATGAGCAGTTCTTC

d_call: NA
v_call: TRBV24-1
j_call: TRBJ2-3
clone_size: NA
cdr3_aa: CATSDWPRTDTQYF
cdr3_nt: TGTGCCACCAGTGATTGGCCTAGGACAGATACGCAGTATTTT

d_call: TRBD2
v_call: TRBV11-2
j_call: TRBJ2-3
clone_size: few
cdr3_aa: CASSLWEGEDTQYF
cdr3_nt: TGTGCCAGCAGCTTATGGGAGGGTGAAGATACGCAGTATTTT

d_call: NA
v_call: TRBV30
j_call: TRBJ1-4
clone_size: NA
cdr3_aa: CAWSLTRSGGKLFF
cdr3_nt: TGTGCCTGGAGTCTGACACGGTCGGGGGGCAAACTGTTTTTT

d_call: NA
v_call: TRBV2
j_call: TRBJ1-1
clone_size: few
cdr3_aa: CASKEQGIRNTEAFF
cdr3_nt: TGTGCCAGCAAGGAGCAGGGGATCCGGAACACTGAAGCTTTCTTT

d_call: TRBD1
v_call: TRBV5-1
j_call: TRBJ1-2
clone_size: NA
cdr3_aa: CASSPRTGNYGYTF
cdr3_nt: TGCGCCAGCAGTCCTAGGACAGGGAACTATGGCTACACCTTC

d_call: TRBD1
v_call: TRBV6-5
j_call: TRBJ2-3
clone_size: NA
cdr3_aa: CASRLHRGGTDTQYF
cdr3_nt: TGTGCCAGCAGATTACACAGGGGCGGCACAGATACGCAGTATTTT

d_call: NA
v_call: TRBV2
j_call: TRBJ2-3
clone_size: NA
cdr3_aa: CASSEMASSDTQYF
cdr3_nt: TGTGCCAGCAGTGAAATGGCTAGTTCCGATACGCAGTATTTT

d_call: NA
v_call: TRBV9
j_call: TRBJ2-6
clone_size: NA
cdr3_aa: CASSVRSSGANVLTF
cdr3_nt: TGTGCCAGCAGCGTTCGGTCTTCTGGGGCCAACGTCCTGACTTTC

d_call: TRBD2
v_call: TRBV5-1
j_call: TRBJ2-1
clone_size: NA
cdr3_aa: CASSLPSGDNEQFF
cdr3_nt: TGCGCCAGCAGCTTGCCTAGCGGAGACAATGAGCAGTTCTTC

d_call: NA
v_call: TRBV6-5
j_call: TRBJ2-1
clone_size: NA
cdr3_aa: CASSLGPDSYNEQFF
cdr3_nt: TGTGCCAGCAGCCTTGGGCCAGACTCCTACAATGAGCAGTTCTTC

d_call: TRBD1
v_call: TRBV6-2/TRBV6-3
j_call: TRBJ1-2
clone_size: once
cdr3_aa: CASSGQAYGYTF
cdr3_nt: TGTGCCAGCAGTGGACAGGCCTATGGCTACACCTTC

d_call: NA
v_call: TRBV9
j_call: TRBJ2-4
clone_size: NA
cdr3_aa: CASSVGGESVQNIQYF
cdr3_nt: TGTGCCAGCAGCGTAGGTGGGGAGAGTGTGCAAAACATTCAGTACTTC

d_call: TRBD2
v_call: TRBV7-9
j_call: TRBJ2-7
clone_size: NA
cdr3_aa: CASSLGSSSGASYEQYF
cdr3_nt: TGTGCCAGCAGCTTAGGGAGTTCTAGCGGGGCCTCCTACGAGCAGTACTTC

d_call: TRBD1
v_call: TRBV7-3
j_call: TRBJ1-3
clone_size: NA
cdr3_aa: CASSPTGGSGNTIYF
cdr3_nt: TGTGCCAGCAGCCCGACAGGGGGCTCTGGAAACACCATATATTTT

d_call: TRBD1
v_call: TRBV2
j_call: TRBJ1-1
clone_size: NA
cdr3_aa: CASSSGQGNTEAFF
cdr3_nt: TGTGCCAGCAGTTCGGGACAGGGGAACACTGAAGCTTTCTTT